Each of the 10 T cell receptor beta chains below was sequenced from the same sample in a study of identical twins. MiXCR was run by TCRdb on the 5' RACE reads, yielding one entry per CDR3 protein. This repertoire shows hundreds of thousands of distinct CDR3 sequences, about 8% found once; its top ten account for roughly 2%. The same sample was also studied in work on yellow fever vaccine responses in identical twins.

Sequenced material: memory (CD45RO+) T cells sorted from blood. These receptor sequences come from a woman under 30 in good health.

This clonotype was seen a few times. V is TRBV15 and J is TRBJ2-3, with a tentative D call TRBD2 (5 bases). The CDR3 sequence is 15 residues long. CDR1 and CDR2 (germline): LNHNV, YYDKDF (reference sequence). The germline V and J ends were trimmed by 1 base and 4 bases, with 12 bases remaining between them. CDR3 in DNA: TGTGCCACCAGCAGAGCGGCGGAGGCCCCAGATACGCAGTATTTT. It translates to CATSRAAEAPDTQYF.

The V and J genes are TRBV7-6 and TRBJ2-6; D remains ambiguous. With 5 bases removed from V and 0 bases from J, the gap between germline ends came to 8 bases. This CDR3 contains 15 residues. Germline values: CDR1 SGHVS, CDR2 FNYEAQ. The CDR3 DNA reads as TGTGCCAGCAGCCCTCGCTACTCTGGGGCCAACGTCCTGACTTTC. Amino acid sequence: CASSPRYSGANVLTF.

The chain uses TRBV5-4 and TRBJ2-7, with 15 bases matching TRBD2. J gave up 2 bases and V 4 bases, and 4 bases lay outside the gene matches. Per germline, CDR1 SGHNT and CDR2 YYREEE (reference sequence). The CDR3 loop spans 16 amino acids. Here the CDR3 reads CASSRGTSGGTYEQYF. For the CDR3, the DNA is TGTGCCAGCAGCCGCGGGACTAGCGGGGGGACCTACGAGCAGTACTTC.

This clonotype was counted a few times. J is TRBJ2-7 and V is TRBV6-1, with D unresolved. The CDR3 is 11 residues long. The V gene's germline CDR1 is MNHNS and CDR2 SASEGT. V lost 5 bases, J lost 5 bases, and 7 bases lay in between. The CDR3 spells CASSRAHEQYV. The CDR3 DNA sequence: TGTGCCAGCAGTCGAGCCCACGAGCAGTACGTC.

Ten or more counts support this clonotype. This chain joins TRBV5-1 and TRBJ2-2; D unresolved. Germline V CDR1 and CDR2: SGHRS, YFSETQ. Trimming left V 4 bases short and J 6 bases short, with 7 bases between. The CDR3 extends over 12 amino acids. CDR3 sequence: CASSPDPGELFF. As DNA, the CDR3 is TGCGCCAGCAGCCCTGACCCCGGGGAGCTGTTTTTT.

The genes are TRBV6-1 and TRBJ1-3, with a tentative D call TRBD1 (6 bases). Per germline, CDR1 MNHNS and CDR2 SASEGT. V shed 0 bases and J shed 5 bases, with 11 bases lying between them. This CDR3 contains 15 residues. The CDR3 protein is CASSEAVTGRNTIYF. The DNA for the CDR3 is TGTGCCAGCAGTGAAGCCGTCACAGGGAGAAACACCATATATTTT.

This clonotype was picked up many times. The rearrangement links TRBV12-3 or TRBV12-4 to TRBJ1-6; no clear D gene. The V gene lost 8 bases and the J gene lost 7 bases, with 18 bases spanning the gap. CDR3 length: 15 amino acids. As DNA, the CDR3 is TGTGCCAGCCAGGAGGTAACATCCGACAATTCACCCCTCCACTTT. Protein sequence: CASQEVTSDNSPLHF.

This clonotype occurred a few times. The chain is built from TRBV2 and TRBJ2-1, with TRBD2 identical over 13 bases. V shed 6 bases, J shed 4 bases, and the junction held 9 bases outside the gene matches. Germline CDR1 is SNHLY and CDR2 is FYNNEI. This CDR3 region has 17 residues. The CDR3 here is CASRRTSGRPGYNEQFF. CDR3 nucleotide sequence: TGTGCCAGCAGGAGGACTAGCGGGAGACCCGGTTACAATGAGCAGTTCTTC.

V gene TRBV2 combines with J gene TRBJ1-3; D gene unclear. Germline V gene lookup returns CDR1 SNHLY and CDR2 FYNNEI. V lost 4 bases and J 7 bases, leaving 14 bases between the germline ends. This CDR3 has 14 residues. This CDR3 reads CASSVSDPRNTIYF. CDR3 DNA: TGTGCCAGCAGTGTTTCAGACCCGCGCAACACCATATATTTT. Together with reference TRBV2 and TRBJ1-3, the CDR3 gives the full variable domain: EPEVTQTPSHQVTQMGQEVILRCVPISNHLYFYWYRQILGQKVEFLVSFYNNEISEKSEIFDDQFSVERPDGSNFTLKIRSTKLEDSAMYFCASSVSDPRNTIYFGEGSWLTVV.

The chain is built from TRBV27 and TRBJ2-6; D not certain. Germline-derived CDR1 and CDR2 are MNHEY and SMNVEV (reference sequence). V gave up 6 bases and J gave up 0 bases, with 9 bases separating them. The CDR3 contains 15 residues. CDR3 loop: CASRDPSSGANVLTF. CDR3 DNA sequence: TGTGCCAGCAGGGACCCGAGCTCTGGGGCCAACGTCCTGACTTTC.